A selection of T cell receptor beta chains follows, all from one sample in a study of blood T cell repertoires in COVID-19. TCRdb keeps only in-frame clones here, not all; method: immunoSEQ multiplex PCR. The profile shows about 240,000 clones, about 91% of them singletons. The source material was PBMCs or T cells enriched from blood (not recorded which). Receptor source: a woman in her twenties or thirties with acute COVID-19. Both conserved end residues are part of each CDR3. Fields, in order: D gene, clone size, J gene, V gene, CDR3 DNA, CDR3 protein. The D gene is left open where the match is weak. Clone size, where shown, is once, few, many, or a class for clones that have expanded.

>NA|NA|TRBJ1-3|TRBV7-2
TGTGCCAGTTCCCCCGGGGGCTCTGGAAACACCATATATTTT
CASSPGGSGNTIYF
>NA|NA|TRBJ2-7|TRBV7-9
TGTGCCAGCAGCTTAGCATCCGGTCCTGTCCACTACGAGCAGTACTTC
CASSLASGPVHYEQYF
>NA|NA|TRBJ2-1|TRBV3-1/TRBV3-2
TGTGCCAGCAGCCTTCAGGACAGATTCTACAATGAGCAGTTCTTC
CASSLQDRFYNEQFF
>NA|NA|TRBJ2-3|TRBV28
TGTGCCAGCAGTATGGGGGGTCCCACAGATACGCAGTATTTT
CASSMGGPTDTQYF
>TRBD1|NA|TRBJ1-5|TRBV30
TGTGCCTGGACCCCGGGACAGGGTAGGAATCAGCCCCAGCATTTT
CAWTPGQGRNQPQHF
>NA|NA|TRBJ2-7|TRBV5-1
TGCGCCAGCAGCCTGGAGGACAGATTCTACGAGCAGTACTTC
CASSLEDRFYEQYF
>NA|NA|TRBJ1-1|TRBV19
TGTGCCAGTAGTAAGGACCCGGGAGGCACTGAAGCTTTCTTT
CASSKDPGGTEAFF
>TRBD1|NA|TRBJ1-2|TRBV18
TGTGCCAGCTCACCAAACGACAGGGGTTATGGCTACACCTTC
CASSPNDRGYGYTF
>TRBD1|once|TRBJ1-5|TRBV6-5
TGTGCCAGCACCTACAGGGGCGGCAATCAGCCCCAGCATTTT
CASTYRGGNQPQHF
>NA|NA|TRBJ1-1|TRBV6-6
TGTGCCAGCAGTTCTCGGGGGGGGGACACTGAAGCTTTCTTT
CASSSRGGDTEAFF
>NA|NA|TRBJ1-3|TRBV7-8
TGTGCCAGCAGCGAGGGCTCTGGAAACACCATATATTTT
CASSEGSGNTIYF
>TRBD1|NA|TRBJ1-2|TRBV11-2
TGTGCCAGCAGCTTGGGGACAGGGGATGGCTACACCTTC
CASSLGTGDGYTF
>NA|NA|TRBJ2-3|TRBV5-4
TGTGCCAGCAGCTCAAGGGGCGTGGGTACAGATACGCAGTATTTT
CASSSRGVGTDTQYF
>NA|NA|TRBJ2-2|TRBV24-1
TGTGCCACCAGTGATTGGACAAAAACGAAGCTGTTTTTT
CATSDWTKTKLFF
>TRBD2|NA|TRBJ2-3|TRBV3-1/TRBV3-2
TGTGCCAGCAGCCAAGAACTAGCGGGGGGCGTTGATACGCAGTATTTT
CASSQELAGGVDTQYF
>TRBD2|once|TRBJ2-1|TRBV7-6
TGTGCCAGCAGCCCCCCGGGACTAATTGAGCAGTTCTTC
CASSPPGLIEQFF
>TRBD1|NA|TRBJ1-3|TRBV28
TGTGCCAGCAGGGAAACAGGGGATGAAAACACCATATATTTT
CASRETGDENTIYF
>NA|NA|TRBJ1-5|TRBV20-1
TGCAGTGTAGGGGCCTTCTTGGCCCAGCATTTT
CSVGAFLAQHF
>NA|NA|TRBJ1-1|TRBV5-1
TGCGCCAGCAGCTCTCGGTCGGGGAACACTGAAGCTTTCTTT
CASSSRSGNTEAFF
>NA|once|TRBJ2-1|TRBV24-1
TGTGCCACCAGTGACCAGGGACTGAGAAAGGATGAGCAGTTCTTC
CATSDQGLRKDEQFF
>NA|NA|TRBJ1-4|TRBV10-2
TGCGCCAGCAGGACAGGTCGGGAAGAAAAACTGTTTTTT
CASRTGREEKLFF
>TRBD2|NA|TRBJ2-1|TRBV10-3
TGTGCCATCAGTGAGTCGCGGGGGGGCGGCAATGAGCAGTTCTTC
CAISESRGGGNEQFF
>NA|many|TRBJ2-2|TRBV10-1
TGCGCCAGCAGTGGCGGACAGCTAACCACCGGGGAGCTGTTTTTT
CASSGGQLTTGELFF
>NA|NA|TRBJ1-1|TRBV4-1
TGCGCCAGCAGCCAAGATCCCCTCGGAGGGGACACTGAAGCTTTCTTT
CASSQDPLGGDTEAFF
>NA|NA|TRBJ2-1|TRBV19
TGTGCCACTGGTGAGGTCTACAATGAGCAGTTCTTC
CATGEVYNEQFF
>NA|NA|TRBJ2-7|TRBV14
TGTGCCAGCAGCCAAAGGGGACTGGTCGAGCAGTACTTC
CASSQRGLVEQYF
>TRBD1|NA|TRBJ2-5|TRBV19
TGTGCCAGTAGTATCGGGGCAGGGGGTGGGTCAGAGACCCAGTACTTC
CASSIGAGGGSETQYF
>NA|NA|TRBJ1-6|TRBV6-5
TGTGCCAGCAGTTTTGGTAGTAATTCACCCCTCCACTTT
CASSFGSNSPLHF
>NA|NA|TRBJ1-2|TRBV19
TGTGCCAGTAGAGCCCCCGGCAGGGAAAGCTATGGCTACACCTTC
CASRAPGRESYGYTF
>NA|few|TRBJ1-3|TRBV6-5
TGTGCCAGCGGAGGGATCTCTGGAAACACCATATATTTT
CASGGISGNTIYF
>TRBD2|NA|TRBJ2-1|TRBV9
TGTGCCAGCAGCGCCACTAGCGGGGGGGCCGCTGAGCAGTTCTTC
CASSATSGGAAEQFF
>NA|NA|TRBJ1-2|TRBV30
TGTGCCTGGAGGCGCGGGGGGCGCGACTATGGCTACACCTTC
CAWRRGGRDYGYTF
>TRBD2|NA|TRBJ2-3|TRBV19
TGTGCCAGTAGTATAGTTGCGGGGGACACAGATACGCAGTATTTT
CASSIVAGDTDTQYF
>NA|NA|TRBJ1-3|TRBV13
TGTGCCAGCAGCCCCCCGCGGGCAGAAACTTACTCTGGAAACACCATATATTTT
CASSPPRAETYSGNTIYF
>NA|NA|TRBJ1-1|TRBV10-2
TGCGCCAGCAGTGAGGGCTTGAACACTGAAGCTTTCTTT
CASSEGLNTEAFF